The 23 T cell receptor beta chains given below trace back to one sample, sequenced in a study of T-cell reconstitution after alpha-beta-depleted transplantation in children. This sample's TCRbeta library carried unique molecular identifier barcodes. Via MiXCR, TCRdb re-called the PCR reads, giving one row per CDR3 protein. The table records about 400,000 distinct CDR3 sequences, under 20% of them present only once. Sequenced here: PBMCs, mostly from graft donor cells, sampled 360 days after TCRalphabeta/CD19-depleted stem cell transplant. These receptors were taken from a boy less than two years old who had a stem cell transplant for Wiskott-Aldrich syndrome, so the T cells may come from the graft donor.

This clonotype has more than one count but fewer than ten. This rearrangement joins TRBV13 to TRBJ2-1, with D tentatively TRBD1 or TRBD2 (5 bases each). The CDR3 contains 15 residues. The germline V gene has CDR1 PRHDT and CDR2 FYEKMQ (reference sequence). Between the trimmed V and J ends, which lost 4 bases and 4 bases, there was a span of 14 bases. The CDR3 sequence is CASSSYFGAYNEQFF. The CDR3 DNA reads TGTGCCAGCAGCTCTTACTTCGGGGCGTACAATGAGCAGTTCTTC.

This clonotype was found a few times. The gene calls are TRBV11-3 and TRBJ2-7; weak D call: TRBD1 (6 bases). V was trimmed by 5 bases and J by 6 bases, leaving 11 bases between them. CDR1 and CDR2 (germline): SGHNT, YENEEA. The CDR3 totals 12 residues. The CDR3 DNA sequence: TGTGCCAGCAGCCCACAGGGAACCGAGCAGTACTTC. Translation gives CASSPQGTEQYF.

This chain connects TRBV4-3 to TRBJ2-4; possibly TRBD1 or TRBD2 for D (5 bases each). V was clipped by 0 bases and J by 3 bases, with 12 bases between them. The germline gives CDR1 LGHNA, CDR2 YSLEER. The CDR3 extends over 16 amino acids. This chain's CDR3 is CASSQDIGDGKNIQYF. The CDR3 coding sequence is TGCGCCAGCAGCCAAGACATCGGGGACGGCAAAAACATTCAGTACTTC.

Only a few counts were recorded for this clonotype. The chain is built from TRBV7-9 and TRBJ2-7; 9 bases fit TRBD1. Germline V CDR1 and CDR2: SEHNR, FQNEAQ (reference sequence). The V gene end was trimmed by 5 bases and the J gene end by 3 bases; junction bases not matched to a gene: 8. The CDR3 has 15 amino acids. In DNA, the CDR3 is TGTGCCAGCAGCCCCGGGGGGACAGGGCACTACGAGCAGTACTTC. Its protein is CASSPGGTGHYEQYF.

This clonotype was recorded a few times. This chain uses TRBV20-1 with TRBJ2-3; TRBD2 matches 7 bases. CDR1 DFQATT and CDR2 SNEGSKA come from the germline V gene (reference sequence). J was trimmed by 5 bases and V by 0 bases; bases with no gene match: 8. The CDR3 runs 15 residues. CDR3: CSARDRRLALDTQYF. CDR3 DNA sequence: TGCAGTGCTAGAGATAGGAGACTAGCTCTAGATACGCAGTATTTT.

This clonotype came up a few times. The chain joins TRBV23-1 to TRBJ2-2; D not certain. TRBV23-1 is sorted into the ORF group, with uncertain function. This CDR3 comprises 13 residues. The V and J ends lost 7 bases and 3 bases respectively, with 9 bases between them. The DNA of the CDR3 is TGCGCCAGCAAAGGGAAGGACACCGGGGAGCTGTTTTTT. This translates into CASKGKDTGELFF.

This clonotype was observed a few times. V gene TRBV7-2 combines with J gene TRBJ2-3; D not certain. Germline CDR1 is SGHTA and CDR2 is FQGNSA. This CDR3 region has 13 residues. Trimming took 1 base from V and 6 from J, leaving 8 bases between them. The CDR3 region is CASSLVAYDTQYF. The CDR3, as DNA: TGTGCCAGCAGCTTAGTAGCATATGATACGCAGTATTTT.

This clonotype occurred a few times. The rearrangement uses TRBV11-2 and TRBJ2-7; D perhaps matches TRBD1 (6 bases). V lost 4 bases and J 0 bases, leaving 16 bases between the germline ends. There are 16 residues in the CDR3. Per the germline V gene, CDR1 is SGHAT and CDR2 is FQNNGV. The CDR3 DNA reads as TGTGCCAGCAGCTCTTTACGGACAGTCGACTCCTACGAGCAGTACTTC. It specifies CASSSLRTVDSYEQYF.

The V gene is TRBV5-1, the J gene TRBJ2-2; possible D gene TRBD2, 5 bases. The CDR3 sequence is 17 residues long. V gave up 1 base and J gave up 2 bases, with 15 bases separating them. CDR1 SGHRS and CDR2 YFSETQ come from the germline V gene. Here the CDR3 reads CASSLIPGGRNTGELFF. CDR3 nucleotides: TGCGCCAGCAGCTTGATTCCAGGAGGAAGAAACACCGGGGAGCTGTTTTTT.

There are many counts of this clonotype. This rearrangement joins TRBV10-3 to TRBJ2-7, with D uncertain. The CDR3 spans 15 residues. Germline-derived CDR1 and CDR2 are ENHRY and SYGVKD. V lost 2 bases and J lost 2, with 13 bases in between. DNA of the CDR3: TGTGCCATCAGTGAGGTGCACATGTTCGCCTACGAGCAGTACTTC. This translates into CAISEVHMFAYEQYF.

The V and J genes are TRBV24-1 and TRBJ2-1, with 8 bases fitting TRBD1. This CDR3 is built from 16 residues. The V and J ends lost 4 bases and 8 bases, in that order; junction bases with no gene match: 12. Germline V gene data show CDR1 as KGHDR and CDR2 as SFDVKD. This CDR3 reads CATSENDGTGVYEQFF. The CDR3 coding sequence is TGTGCCACCAGTGAAAATGACGGGACAGGAGTATATGAGCAGTTCTTC.

This clonotype was seen at least ten times. V is TRBV10-3 and J is TRBJ2-7; 7 bases are shared with TRBD1. Germline CDR1 reads ENHRY; CDR2 reads SYGVKD. The CDR3 runs to 14 residues. Trimming removed 3 bases from V and 5 bases from J; junction bases left unmatched: 7. The CDR3 DNA sequence: TGTGCCATCAGTGAAGCAGGGGGTAGGAACGAGCAGTACTTC. Residues: CAISEAGGRNEQYF.

The gene calls are TRBV15 and TRBJ1-1; the D is unclear. CDR1 and CDR2 (germline): LNHNV, YYDKDF (reference sequence). The CDR3 runs 14 residues. Trimming took off 0 bases at V and 1 base at J, with 6 bases between the two ends. The CDR3 nucleotides read TGTGCCACCAGCAGAGATCTACCGAACACTGAAGCTTTCTTT. Translation gives CATSRDLPNTEAFF.

This chain links TRBV27 with TRBJ2-7; tentatively, D is TRBD2 (5 bases). The germline CDR1 and CDR2 sequences are MNHEY and SMNVEV (reference sequence). This CDR3 contains 14 residues. V was clipped by 5 bases and J by 3 bases, with 14 bases between them. The CDR3: CASSPTLRVYEQYF. CDR3 coding DNA: TGTGCCAGCAGTCCTACACTGAGGGTCTACGAGCAGTACTTC.

This clonotype was seen only a few times. V usage is TRBV12-3 or TRBV12-4 and J usage is TRBJ2-1, with 7 bases lining up with TRBD2. The junction had 8 bases not matched to a gene; V was cut back by 6 bases and J by 0 bases. The CDR3 is 16 residues long. The CDR3 reads CASRSLAISSYNEQFF. CDR3 sequence (DNA): TGTGCCAGCAGATCACTAGCGATTAGCTCCTACAATGAGCAGTTCTTC.

The gene calls are TRBV5-6 and TRBJ2-4; D is undetermined. V gave up 0 bases and J gave up 1 base, with 8 bases separating them. There are 15 residues in the CDR3. Germline CDR1 and CDR2: SGHDT and YYEEEE. This CDR3 reads CASSLGPRAKNIQYF. The CDR3 DNA reads TGTGCCAGCAGCTTGGGGCCCCGGGCCAAAAACATTCAGTACTTC.

This clonotype was counted a few times. This sequence joins TRBV10-3 and TRBJ1-5; D call uncertain. Germline V gene data show CDR1 as ENHRY and CDR2 as SYGVKD. Trimming shortened V by 0 bases and J by 5 bases, and 8 bases separated the two germline ends. The CDR3 has 14 amino acids. The CDR3 DNA sequence: TGTGCCATCAGTGAGTCGACGAGCTATCAGCCCCAGCATTTT. Translating it yields CAISESTSYQPQHF.

V is TRBV20-1 and J is TRBJ2-5, with 12 bases lining up with TRBD2. The V and J ends lost 7 bases and 5 bases, in that order; junction bases with no gene match: 5. Germline V CDR1 and CDR2: DFQATT, SNEGSKA (reference sequence). The CDR3 covers 13 residues. The CDR3 sequence: CSGTSGKLETQYF. The CDR3 coding sequence is TGCAGTGGGACTAGCGGGAAGCTGGAGACCCAGTACTTC.

In its sample, this clonotype was seen a few times. This rearrangement joins TRBV11-2 to TRBJ2-7, with 10 bases identical to TRBD1. This CDR3 spans 15 amino acids. CDR1 is SGHAT, CDR2 FQNNGV, per germline. V lost 5 bases to trimming and J lost 7 bases; unmatched junction nucleotides: 11. The chain's CDR3 is CASSLNRDRGGEQYF. For the CDR3, the DNA is TGTGCCAGCAGCCTTAACCGGGACAGGGGCGGAGAGCAGTACTTC.

The genes are TRBV20-1 and TRBJ2-1; either TRBD1 or TRBD2 may supply D (6 bases each). This CDR3 is built from 15 residues. The germline V gene encodes CDR1 DFQATT and CDR2 SNEGSKA (reference sequence). V was pared by 6 bases and J by 0 bases, with 15 bases between. The CDR3 DNA reads TGCAGTGCCCCAAGGAAGGGGGGCTCCTACAATGAGCAGTTCTTC. It encodes CSAPRKGGSYNEQFF.

This clonotype showed up just once. The rearrangement uses TRBV5-1 and TRBJ2-5; 10 bases are a match to TRBD2. The V segment lost 1 base and the J segment 2 bases; nucleotides outside the gene matches: 11. Germline loops: CDR1 SGHRS, CDR2 YFSETQ. CDR3 length: 18 residues. This CDR3 is CASSLLFYGTSAQETQYF. DNA of the CDR3: TGCGCCAGCAGCTTGTTGTTTTACGGGACTAGCGCACAAGAGACCCAGTACTTC.

This clonotype came up a few times. The gene calls are TRBV27 and TRBJ2-7; D uncertain. The CDR3 runs to 11 residues. Germline lookup yields CDR1 MNHEY and CDR2 SMNVEV (reference sequence). The V end was cut by 8 bases, the J end by 3 bases, with 8 bases between. The CDR3 loop is CASGPGYEQYF. The CDR3 DNA sequence: TGTGCCAGCGGTCCCGGCTACGAGCAGTACTTC.

This chain uses TRBV12-3 or TRBV12-4 with TRBJ2-7; the match to TRBD1 covers 9 bases. The CDR3 runs to 13 residues. J was trimmed by 6 bases and V by 2 bases; bases with no gene match: 2. The CDR3 sequence: CASSLLDRGEQYF. CDR3 sequence (DNA): TGTGCCAGCAGTTTACTGGACAGGGGCGAGCAGTACTTC.